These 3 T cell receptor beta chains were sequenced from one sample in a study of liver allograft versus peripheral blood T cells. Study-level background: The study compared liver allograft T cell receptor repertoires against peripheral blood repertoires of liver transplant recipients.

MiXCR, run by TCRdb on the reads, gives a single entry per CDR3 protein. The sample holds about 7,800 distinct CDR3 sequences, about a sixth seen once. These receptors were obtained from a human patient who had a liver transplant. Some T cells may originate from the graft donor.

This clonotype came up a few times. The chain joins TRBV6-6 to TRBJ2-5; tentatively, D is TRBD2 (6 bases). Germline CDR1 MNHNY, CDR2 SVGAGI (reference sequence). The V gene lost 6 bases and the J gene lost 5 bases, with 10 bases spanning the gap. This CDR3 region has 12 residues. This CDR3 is CASSKGGETQYF. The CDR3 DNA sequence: TGTGCCAGCAGCAAAGGAGGGGAGACCCAGTACTTC.

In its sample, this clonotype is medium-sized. DNA of the CDR3: TGTGCCACCAGCAGACCCCGACAGGGGGCGACGGGTCAGCCCCAGCATTTT. This gives the protein CATSRPRQGATGQPQHF. This chain connects TRBV15 to TRBJ1-5, with TRBD1 matching 10 bases. CDR1 is LNHNV and CDR2 is YYDKDF in the germline V gene (reference sequence). V lost 2 bases and J lost 6; bases outside the gene matches: 10. The CDR3 spans 17 residues.

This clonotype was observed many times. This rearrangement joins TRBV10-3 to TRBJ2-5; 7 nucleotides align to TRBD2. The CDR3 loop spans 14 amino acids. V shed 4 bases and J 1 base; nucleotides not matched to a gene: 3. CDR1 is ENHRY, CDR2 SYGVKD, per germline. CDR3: CAISASGGQETQYF. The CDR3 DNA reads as TGTGCCATCAGTGCTTCGGGGGGCCAAGAGACCCAGTACTTC.